The 4 T cell receptor beta chains given below trace back to one sample, sequenced in a study of shared clonotypes between healthy human individuals. Naive CD8 cells, CD45RO-negative and positively selected for CCR7, excluded terminally differentiated effector memory CD45RA+ cells. Method: immunoSEQ multiplex PCR; TCRdb's copy keeps in-frame clones and lacks some. The table lists roughly 2,000,000 clones, over 85% of them singletons. The sample taken for sequencing was naive CD8+ T cells sorted from blood. Every receptor here comes from a man aged 18 to 29 in good health.

The rearrangement uses TRBV7-3 and TRBJ2-7; D is unresolved. Between the trimmed V and J ends, which lost 4 bases and 5 bases, there was a span of 21 bases. The CDR3 runs to 16 residues. The germline gives CDR1 SGHTA, CDR2 FQGTGA. The CDR3 DNA reads TGTGCCAGCAGCTCCAAATTTAAGCCCCCGGGTGACGAGCAGTACTTC. Protein sequence: CASSSKFKPPGDEQYF.

V is TRBV25-1 and J is TRBJ2-5; D is possibly TRBD1 (5 bases). V dropped 3 bases and J dropped 7 bases, with 9 bases sitting between them. Germline loops: CDR1 MGHDK, CDR2 SYGVNS. This CDR3 is 12 amino acids long. The CDR3, as DNA: TGTGCCAGCAGTGATGGGGCAGGGACCCAGTACTTC. Its translation is CASSDGAGTQYF. Looking up the rest from reference TRBV25-1 and TRBJ2-5 gives the full variable domain: EADIYQTPRYLVIGTGKKITLECSQTMGHDKMYWYQQDPGMELHLIHYSYGVNSTEKGDLSSESTVSRIRTEHFPLTLESARPSHTSQYLCASSDGAGTQYFGPGTRLLVL.

The chain links TRBV10-3 to TRBJ2-5; D is perhaps TRBD2 (6 bases). The V gene lost 3 bases and the J gene lost 5 bases, with 13 bases spanning the gap. Looked up from germline, CDR1 is ENHRY and CDR2 is SYGVKD. This CDR3 has 14 amino acids. CDR3 sequence (DNA): TGTGCCATCAGTGACCCAGGGAGCGGGGAGACCCAGTACTTC. It translates to CAISDPGSGETQYF.

The CDR3 sequence: CAWSKRADNEQFF. In DNA form, the CDR3 reads TGTGCCTGGAGTAAACGGGCCGACAATGAGCAGTTCTTC. This sequence joins TRBV30 and TRBJ2-1, with D unresolved. The CDR3 extends over 13 amino acids. In germline, CDR1 is GTSNPN, CDR2 SVGIG (reference sequence). Trimming left V 2 bases short and J 5 bases short, with 10 bases between. Full variable domain (rest looked up from reference TRBV30 and TRBJ2-1): SQTIHQWPATLVQPVGSPLSLECTVEGTSNPNLYWYRQAAGRGLQLLFYSVGIGQISSEVPQNLSASRPQDRQFILSSKKLLLSDSGFYLCAWSKRADNEQFFGPGTRLTVL.